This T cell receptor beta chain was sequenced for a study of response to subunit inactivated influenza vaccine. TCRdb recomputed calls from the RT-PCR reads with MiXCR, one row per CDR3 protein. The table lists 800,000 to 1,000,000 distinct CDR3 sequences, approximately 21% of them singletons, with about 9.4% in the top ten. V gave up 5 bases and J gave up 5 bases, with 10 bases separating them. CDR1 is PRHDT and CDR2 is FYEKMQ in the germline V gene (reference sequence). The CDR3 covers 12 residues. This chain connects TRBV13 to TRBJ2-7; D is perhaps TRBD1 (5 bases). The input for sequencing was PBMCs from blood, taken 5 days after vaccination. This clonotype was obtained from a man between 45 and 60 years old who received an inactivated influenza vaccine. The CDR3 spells CASSMDMDEQYF. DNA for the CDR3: TGTGCCAGCAGCATGGACATGGACGAGCAGTACTTC.